The subject of this entry is one T cell receptor (beta chain). TCRdb keeps only in-frame clones here, not all; method: immunoSEQ multiplex PCR. The sample consists of about 330,000 clones, 70% to 90% of them appearing once. In germline, CDR1 is LNHDA, CDR2 SQIVND (reference sequence). V lost 4 bases to trimming and J lost 6 bases, with 7 bases between them. The CDR3 is 12 residues long. This sample stems from a study of blood T cell repertoires in COVID-19. Study details: Samples representing acute and convalescent COVID-19 were sourced from the United States, Italy and Spain.

The source of this sequence is a young woman who had recovered from COVID-19. V is TRBV19 and J is TRBJ1-5; a possible D gene is TRBD1 (5 bases). Sequencing input: PBMCs or T cells enriched from blood (not recorded which). The CDR3 protein is CASSTGFQPQHF. The CDR3 DNA reads TGTGCCAGTAGTACAGGGTTTCAGCCCCAGCATTTT.